This T cell receptor (beta chain) was profiled in a study of cytomegalovirus exposure and HLA in healthy donors. PCR primers comprised 60 Vbeta and 13 Jbeta primers. Sequencing was performed with immunoSEQ multiplex PCR; in TCRdb, only in-frame clones are kept and a portion is missing. The sample contains more than 85,000 clones, over 60% of which appear only once. Study-wide points: CMV serostatus was the only immune exposure information that was available.

Notes on this clone: Its antigen is as yet unknown.

V gave up 3 bases and J gave up 6 bases, with 8 bases separating them. The CDR3 is 12 amino acids. CDR1 is MNHEY, CDR2 SMNVEV, per germline (reference sequence). The sequencing input was PBMCs. The sequence came from a woman aged 55-75 years in good health and CMV-seropositive. The chain couples TRBV27 to TRBJ1-2, with D uncertain. The CDR3 nucleotides are TGTGCCAGCAGTTTGTCGGGGAATGGCTACACCTTC. Its protein product is CASSLSGNGYTF.